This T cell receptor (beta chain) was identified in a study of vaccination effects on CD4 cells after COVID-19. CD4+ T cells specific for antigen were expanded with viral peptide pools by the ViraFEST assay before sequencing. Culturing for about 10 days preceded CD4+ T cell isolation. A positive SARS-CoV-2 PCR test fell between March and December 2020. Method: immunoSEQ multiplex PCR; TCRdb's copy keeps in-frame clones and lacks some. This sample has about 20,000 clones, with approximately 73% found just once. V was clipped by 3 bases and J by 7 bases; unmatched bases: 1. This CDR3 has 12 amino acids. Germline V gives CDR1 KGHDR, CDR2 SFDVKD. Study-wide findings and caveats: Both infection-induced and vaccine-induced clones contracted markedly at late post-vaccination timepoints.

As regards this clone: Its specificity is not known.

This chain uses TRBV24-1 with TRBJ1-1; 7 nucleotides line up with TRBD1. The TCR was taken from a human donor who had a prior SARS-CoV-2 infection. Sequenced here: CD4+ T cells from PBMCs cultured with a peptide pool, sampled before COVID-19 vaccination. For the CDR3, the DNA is TGTGCCACCAGTGATGGGGACAGTGAAGCTTTCTTT. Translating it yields CATSDGDSEAFF.